The 14 T cell receptor beta chains below were found in one sample sequenced in a study of cytomegalovirus exposure and HLA in healthy donors. 13 Jbeta primers and 60 Vbeta primers were used for the PCR. Libraries were prepared by immunoSEQ multiplex PCR; TCRdb keeps only in-frame clonotypes and omits some of them. The sample lists roughly 160,000 clones, 84% occurring once. Sample: PBMCs. The receptors derive from a man aged 30-40 years in good health and CMV-seronegative.

This chain uses TRBV19 with TRBJ2-3, with 7 bases identical to TRBD2. CDR1 and CDR2 from the germline V gene are LNHDA and SQIVND (reference sequence). The CDR3 spans 16 residues. With V trimmed by 5 bases and J by 2 bases, 10 bases remained unmatched. This CDR3 is CASSALRLADTDTQYF. The DNA of the CDR3 is TGTGCCAGTAGTGCGCTGCGCCTAGCGGACACAGATACGCAGTATTTT.

The chain carries TRBV6-5 and TRBJ2-1, with D tentatively TRBD1 (5 bases). Germline values: CDR1 MNHEY, CDR2 SVGAGI. V lost 5 bases and J lost 10, with 15 bases in between. The CDR3 contains 13 residues. The CDR3 DNA reads TGTGCCAGCAGTGCGCGCCCAGGGAACGAGCAGTTCTTC. Translated: CASSARPGNEQFF.

The gene calls are TRBV7-7 and TRBJ2-7; a weak D match, TRBD1 (6 bases). The germline V and J ends were trimmed by 3 bases and 4 bases, with 10 bases remaining between them. The CDR3 spans 13 residues. CDR1 is SSHAT and CDR2 is FNYEAQ in the germline V gene (reference sequence). The CDR3 loop is CASSLSQGYEQYF. CDR3 coding DNA: TGTGCCAGCAGCTTGAGTCAGGGGTACGAGCAGTACTTC.

The rearrangement uses TRBV28 and TRBJ2-2, with 8 bases lining up with TRBD2. Looked up from germline, CDR1 is MDHEN and CDR2 is SYDVKM. Unmatched junction bases numbered 10, after V lost 9 bases and J lost 7 bases. This CDR3 comprises 14 residues. For the CDR3, the DNA is TGTGCCAGTCTAACGGGGGGGCCCGGCGGGGAGCTGTTTTTT. This gives the protein CASLTGGPGGELFF.

This rearrangement joins TRBV5-1 to TRBJ2-2; 7 bases align to TRBD2. The CDR3 is 15 residues long. Trimming took 4 bases from V and 4 from J; bases not matched to a gene: 7. Germline loops: CDR1 SGHRS, CDR2 YFSETQ. The DNA for the CDR3 is TGCGCCAGCAGCCTATCCGGGACTACCACCGGGGAGCTGTTTTTT. Residues: CASSLSGTTTGELFF.

The V gene is TRBV19, the J gene TRBJ1-5, with a weak D call TRBD1 (5 bases). The CDR3 is 15 residues long. V shed 5 bases and J shed 4 bases, with 15 bases lying between them. Germline V gene sequence: CDR1 LNHDA, CDR2 SQIVND (reference sequence). CDR3 bases: TGTGCCAGTAGTGGACACCCACTAACTAATCAGCCCCAGCATTTT. Protein: CASSGHPLTNQPQHF.

Concerning this clone itself: The sample holds other DNA sequences that translate to the same CDR3. V usage is TRBV29-1 and J usage is TRBJ1-4; no firm D call. This CDR3 is 14 amino acids long. The ends were cut back, 0 bases at V and 8 bases at J, with 13 bases in the middle. The germline V gene encodes CDR1 SQVTM and CDR2 ANQGSEA. The CDR3 region is CSVEDPLVREKLFF. Here the CDR3 DNA reads TGCAGCGTTGAAGATCCTCTGGTACGGGAAAAACTGTTTTTT.

The V and J genes are TRBV4-1 and TRBJ1-5, with D uncertain. V lost 1 base and J lost 6, with 13 bases in between. Germline lookup yields CDR1 MGHRA and CDR2 YSYEKL. The CDR3 is 15 amino acids. CDR3 sequence reads: CASSQGTEGPQPQHF. The CDR3 DNA reads TGCGCCAGCAGCCAAGGGACCGAGGGCCCTCAGCCCCAGCATTTT.

Comments on this clone: Within the sample, other DNA sequences also encode this same CDR3. This chain connects TRBV30 to TRBJ1-1; 8 bases fit TRBD1. From germline, CDR1 is GTSNPN and CDR2 SVGIG (reference sequence). Trimming removed 3 bases from V and 6 bases from J; junction bases left unmatched: 12. CDR3 length: 15 amino acids. The CDR3 protein is CAWRVKQGAISEAFF. CDR3 nucleotides: TGTGCCTGGAGAGTCAAGCAGGGGGCTATATCTGAAGCTTTCTTT.

The chain uses TRBV18 and TRBJ1-1; 7 bases map to TRBD1. The CDR3 spans 12 residues. Germline V gene lookup returns CDR1 KGHSH and CDR2 LQKENI. Trimming at V came to 2 bases and at J to 7 bases, leaving 1 base not matched to a gene. The CDR3, as DNA: TGTGCCAGCTCACCAAGGACAGGTGAAGCTTTCTTT. Residues: CASSPRTGEAFF.

J is TRBJ2-3 and V is TRBV9; D call uncertain. Looked up from germline, CDR1 is SGDLS and CDR2 is YYNGEE. The CDR3 runs to 17 residues. Deletions cut 0 bases from V and 2 bases from J, with 16 bases between. CDR3 sequence: CASSVGNLHSPTDTQYF. As DNA, the CDR3 is TGTGCCAGCAGCGTAGGAAACTTACACAGCCCCACAGATACGCAGTATTTT.

The chain is built from TRBV6-4 and TRBJ1-1; D remains unclear. V was cut by 4 bases and J by 1 base, with 10 bases left in between. Germline CDR1 and CDR2: MRHNA and SNTAGT. This CDR3 contains 14 residues. In DNA form, the CDR3 reads TGTGCCAGCAGTGTGATCCCAGGGAACACTGAAGCTTTCTTT. Protein sequence: CASSVIPGNTEAFF.

This clone has only one observation. The chain employs TRBV14 and TRBJ1-2; D uncertain. The germline V gene has CDR1 SGHDN and CDR2 FVKESK. CDR3 size: 13 residues. Trimming took off 1 base at V and 4 bases at J, with 7 bases between the two ends. Written as DNA, the CDR3 is TGTGCCAGCAGCCAAGGGCGGTTCTATGGCTACACCTTC. This gives the protein CASSQGRFYGYTF.

This clone showed up just a few times. V gene TRBV19 combines with J gene TRBJ2-1; D is uncertain. The CDR3 length is 13 residues. V was cut by 6 bases and J by 4 bases, with 10 bases left in between. CDR1 LNHDA and CDR2 SQIVND come from the germline V gene (reference sequence). CDR3 nucleotides: TGTGCCAGTAGGGGCACTGTATACAATGAGCAGTTCTTC. It codes for CASRGTVYNEQFF.